This is a list of T cell receptor beta chains from one sample in a study of T cells in pancreatic ductal adenocarcinoma. TCRdb's copy holds only in-frame clones and misses some; the assay was immunoSEQ multiplex PCR. In the table there are 8,500 to 9,500 clones, about 61% of which are singletons. The sequencing sample was made of pancreatic tumor tissue. The receptor set was obtained from a human donor with pancreatic ductal adenocarcinoma. Both conserved end residues are part of each CDR3. Each record gives: V gene, clone size, D gene, J gene, CDR3 protein, CDR3 DNA. The D gene is left open where the match is weak. Size values are once, few and many counts, or a class for expanded clones, and some rows have none.

TRBV2	.	.	TRBJ2-2	CASTGAGVAGELFF	TGTGCCAGCACCGGAGCCGGGGTGGCCGGGGAGCTGTTTTTT
TRBV10-3	.	.	TRBJ2-1	CAISPQVVGGQNEQFF	TGTGCCATCAGTCCGCAGGTAGTGGGGGGGCAGAATGAGCAGTTCTTC
TRBV9	once	.	TRBJ2-2	CASRLGGPDTGELFF	TGTGCCAGCCGTTTGGGGGGGCCCGACACCGGGGAGCTGTTTTTT
TRBV7-9	.	.	TRBJ1-2	CASSLMSGYGYTF	TGTGCCAGCAGCTTAATGTCGGGGTATGGCTACACCTTC
TRBV9	.	.	TRBJ2-5	CASSVAPLSGETQYF	TGTGCCAGCAGCGTAGCTCCCCTCAGCGGAGAGACCCAGTACTTC
TRBV6-5	medium-sized	.	TRBJ1-5	CASSSGAWGGQPQHF	TGTGCCAGCAGTTCTGGGGCTTGGGGGGGACAGCCCCAGCATTTT
TRBV11-2	few	.	TRBJ1-1	CASSRDRQNTEAFF	TGTGCCAGCAGCCGTGACAGGCAGAACACTGAAGCTTTCTTT
TRBV7-3	.	TRBD1	TRBJ1-1	CASSPGQGKKAFF	TGTGCCAGCAGCCCCGGACAGGGCAAGAAAGCTTTCTTT
TRBV6-6	.	.	TRBJ1-2	CASSSQDTYYGYTF	TGTGCCAGCAGTTCCCAGGACACTTACTATGGCTACACCTTC
TRBV18	.	TRBD1	TRBJ1-4	CASSPRTGDEKLFF	TGTGCCAGCTCACCCCGGACAGGGGATGAAAAACTGTTTTTT
TRBV5-1	.	TRBD1	TRBJ2-1	CASSLVSARGPYNEQFF	TGCGCCAGCAGCTTGGTGTCGGCCAGGGGGCCCTACAATGAGCAGTTCTTC
TRBV18	.	TRBD1	TRBJ2-7	CASSPVQGNYEQYF	TGTGCCAGCTCACCAGTACAGGGGAACTACGAGCAGTACTTC
TRBV10-1	few	TRBD1	TRBJ1-4	CASSEGTGQKLFF	TGCGCCAGCAGTGAAGGGACAGGGCAAAAACTGTTTTTT
TRBV19	.	.	TRBJ2-7	CASSGAFGRSYEQYF	TGTGCCAGTTCTGGAGCCTTTGGCAGGAGCTACGAGCAGTACTTC
TRBV18	.	.	TRBJ2-2	CASSSARTGELFF	TGTGCCAGCTCATCTGCAAGGACCGGGGAGCTGTTTTTT
TRBV4-2	.	.	TRBJ1-4	CASSQPGHTNEKLFF	TGTGCCAGCAGCCAGCCGGGACATACTAATGAAAAACTGTTTTTT
TRBV18	.	TRBD1	TRBJ2-2	CASSPYRDRFTGELFF	TGTGCCAGCTCACCATATCGGGACAGGTTCACCGGGGAGCTGTTTTTT
TRBV10-3	.	.	TRBJ2-5	CATGTLVGSDQYF	TGTGCCACCGGGACCCTCGTCGGGAGTGACCAGTACTTC
TRBV10-1	.	.	TRBJ1-5	CASSASGNQPQHF	TGCGCCAGCAGTGCATCGGGCAATCAGCCCCAGCATTTT
TRBV28	few	.	TRBJ1-2	CASRRPGRSYTF	TGTGCCAGCAGACGACCGGGACGGTCTTACACCTTC
TRBV5-1	.	.	TRBJ2-5	CASSFGTLQETQYF	TGCGCCAGCAGCTTCGGGACCCTTCAGGAGACCCAGTACTTC
TRBV5-1	.	.	TRBJ2-3	CASSLGTYGADTQYF	TGCGCCAGCAGCCTCGGGACCTACGGGGCAGATACGCAGTATTTT
TRBV4-2	medium-sized	.	TRBJ2-5	CASSPRGALQETQYF	TGTGCCAGCAGCCCCCGTGGGGCCCTGCAAGAGACCCAGTACTTC
TRBV7-9	.	.	TRBJ2-7	CASSLGKTQGTVSSYEQYF	TGTGCCAGCAGCTTAGGAAAGACGCAGGGGACCGTGAGCTCCTACGAGCAGTACTTC
TRBV21-1	.	.	TRBJ2-3	CASSTGVIKTDTQYF	TGTGCCAGCAGCACAGGTGTGATTAAGACGGATACGCAGTATTTT
TRBV6-9	.	TRBD1	TRBJ2-7	CASSGTGNEQYF	TGTGCCAGCAGTGGGACAGGGAACGAGCAGTACTTC
TRBV4-1	.	.	TRBJ2-5	CASSRDPRETQYF	TGCGCCAGCAGCCGGGACCCCCGGGAGACCCAGTACTTC
TRBV29-1	.	.	TRBJ1-2	CSVVVPREQGYTF	TGCAGCGTTGTGGTGCCCCGGGAGCAGGGCTACACCTTC
TRBV2	hyperexpanded	.	TRBJ2-7	CASRTGYEQYF	TGTGCCAGCAGGACAGGTTACGAGCAGTACTTC
TRBV7-2	.	TRBD1	TRBJ1-2	CASSLDRGPYGYTF	TGTGCCAGCAGCTTAGACAGGGGACCCTATGGCTACACCTTC
TRBV19	.	.	TRBJ2-4	CATGGGAKNIQYF	TGTGCCACCGGTGGGGGTGCCAAAAACATTCAGTACTTC
TRBV5-4	few	TRBD2	TRBJ2-2	CASSFRLAGAGELFF	TGTGCCAGCAGCTTTCGACTAGCGGGAGCCGGGGAGCTGTTTTTT
TRBV5-1	.	.	TRBJ2-4	CASSLVQGMTKNIQYF	TGCGCCAGCAGCTTGGTGCAGGGAATGACCAAAAACATTCAGTACTTC
TRBV19	.	TRBD1	TRBJ1-6	CASSMRQGTFGNSPLHF	TGTGCCAGTAGTATGAGACAGGGGACGTTTGGTAATTCACCCCTCCACTTT
TRBV7-8	few	.	TRBJ1-2	CASSSTGILANYGYTF	TGTGCCAGCAGCTCTACAGGGATCTTAGCTAACTATGGCTACACCTTC
TRBV29-1	.	.	TRBJ1-4	CSVRYGNEKLFF	TGCAGCGTTCGGTACGGTAATGAAAAACTGTTTTTT
TRBV10-3	.	.	TRBJ1-1	CAISSTAHTEAFF	TGTGCCATTTCCTCGACAGCTCACACTGAAGCTTTCTTT
TRBV18	few	TRBD2	TRBJ2-3	CAPTSGRERIWDTQYF	TGTGCCCCGACTAGCGGGAGAGAAAGGATTTGGGATACGCAGTATTTT
TRBV28	.	TRBD1	TRBJ2-7	CASRPRTGFPYEQYF	TGTGCCAGCAGACCGAGGACAGGGTTCCCCTACGAGCAGTACTTC
TRBV10-2	.	.	TRBJ2-1	CASSRRGGYNEQFF	TGCGCCAGCAGTCGGAGGGGCGGGTACAATGAGCAGTTCTTC
TRBV7-9	.	.	TRBJ1-4	CASSLRQAGEKLFF	TGTGCCAGCAGCTTACGACAGGCGGGGGAAAAACTGTTTTTT
TRBV11-2	.	TRBD2	TRBJ2-1	CASSLGLAGANEQFF	TGTGCCAGCAGCTTAGGACTAGCGGGGGCTAATGAGCAGTTCTTC
TRBV5-6	.	.	TRBJ2-1	CASSLGQANERFF	TGTGCCAGCAGCTTGGGGCAGGCCAATGAGCGGTTCTTC
TRBV5-6	.	.	TRBJ1-4	CASSSSRQRHNEKLFF	TGTGCCAGCAGCTCTTCTAGACAGAGACATAATGAAAAACTGTTTTTT
TRBV7-9	.	.	TRBJ2-1	CASSSRLEQFF	TGTGCCAGCAGCTCCAGATTGGAGCAGTTCTTC
TRBV28	.	.	TRBJ2-7	CASSPGSTYEQYF	TGTGCCAGCAGTCCGGGTAGCACCTACGAGCAGTACTTC
TRBV12-5	.	.	TRBJ1-1	CASGLWRGLRTEAFF	TGTGCTAGTGGTTTGTGGAGGGGATTAAGAACTGAAGCTTTCTTT
TRBV2	few	.	TRBJ2-2	CASLPRGRGQTGELFF	TGTGCCAGCTTACCCCGAGGGCGGGGGCAAACCGGGGAGCTGTTTTTT
TRBV5-1	.	.	TRBJ1-6	CASSRGSEDSPLHF	TGCGCCAGCAGCCGTGGGTCTGAGGATTCACCCCTCCACTTT
TRBV11-2	once	.	TRBJ2-2	CAAGEYTGELFF	TGTGCCGCAGGGGAGTACACCGGGGAGCTGTTTTTT
TRBV19	.	.	TRBJ1-4	CASSPKTVTNEKLFF	TGTGCCAGTAGTCCGAAGACAGTAACTAATGAAAAACTGTTTTTT
TRBV5-6	.	.	TRBJ2-3	CASSLPAETDTQYF	TGTGCCAGCAGCTTGCCGGCGGAAACAGATACGCAGTATTTT
TRBV19	.	TRBD1	TRBJ1-2	CASSADRGYGYTF	TGTGCCAGTAGTGCGGACAGGGGCTATGGCTACACCTTC
TRBV4-2	.	.	TRBJ2-7	CASSQEGWAIEQYF	TGTGCCAGCAGCCAAGAAGGGTGGGCGATCGAGCAGTACTTC
TRBV5-6	.	.	TRBJ1-4	CASSLVESGKLFF	TGTGCCAGCAGCTTGGTTGAGTCGGGAAAACTGTTTTTT
TRBV11-2	.	.	TRBJ2-1	CASSLSLNNEQFF	TGTGCCAGCAGCTTAAGTCTAAACAATGAGCAGTTCTTC
TRBV2	.	TRBD1	TRBJ1-2	CASSGTGVYGYTF	TGTGCCAGCAGCGGGACAGGGGTCTATGGCTACACCTTC
TRBV2	.	.	TRBJ2-3	CASSVPGPGDTQYF	TGTGCCAGCAGTGTCCCGGGACCAGGGGATACGCAGTATTTT